The entry below describes one T cell receptor beta chain. Its antigen is unidentified. V was clipped by 4 bases and J by 7 bases; unmatched bases: 15. The germline V gene has CDR1 MGHRA and CDR2 YSYEKL. This CDR3 is 16 amino acids long. The data belong to a study of OX40 agonist ivuxolimab in advanced cancers. Findings and limits, study-wide: Not determined was the antigen specificity of the expanded peripheral T cells. Relative to CD4+, CD8+ T cells held more expanded clones on average.

Only in-frame clones appear in the TCRdb table, and some are missing; sequencing was by immunoSEQ multiplex PCR. This table has 65,000 to 100,000 clones, about 94% appearing once. J is TRBJ1-2 and V is TRBV4-1; 7 nucleotides agree with TRBD1. This specimen consisted of CD4+ or CD8+ T cells sorted from blood, obtained in a trial of the OX40 agonist ivuxolimab. This TCR was recovered from an adult with an advanced solid tumor such as melanoma, head and neck, liver or kidney cancer. This CDR3 is CASSLPRGQEVGGYTF. As DNA, the CDR3 is TGCGCCAGCAGCCTACCCCGAGGACAGGAGGTGGGTGGCTACACCTTC.